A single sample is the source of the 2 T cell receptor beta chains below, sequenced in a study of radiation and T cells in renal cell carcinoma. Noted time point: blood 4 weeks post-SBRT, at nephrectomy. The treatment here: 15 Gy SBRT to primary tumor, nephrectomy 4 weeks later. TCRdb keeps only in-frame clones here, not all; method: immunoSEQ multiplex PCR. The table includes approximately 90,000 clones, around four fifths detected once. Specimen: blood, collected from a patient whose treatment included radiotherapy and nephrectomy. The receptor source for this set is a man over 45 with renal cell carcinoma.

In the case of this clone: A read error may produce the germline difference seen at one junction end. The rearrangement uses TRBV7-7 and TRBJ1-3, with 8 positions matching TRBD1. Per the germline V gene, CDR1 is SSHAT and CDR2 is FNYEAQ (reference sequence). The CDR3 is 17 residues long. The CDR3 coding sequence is TGTGCTAGCAGCCCCCGACAATCGACAGGGGCTGGAAACACCATATATTTT. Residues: CASSPRQSTGAGNTIYF.

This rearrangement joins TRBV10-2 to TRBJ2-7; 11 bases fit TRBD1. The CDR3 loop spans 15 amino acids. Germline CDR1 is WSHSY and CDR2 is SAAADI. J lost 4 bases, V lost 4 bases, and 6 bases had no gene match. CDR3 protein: CASSGTGGERYEQYF. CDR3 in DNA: TGCGCCAGCAGTGGGACAGGGGGCGAAAGGTACGAGCAGTACTTC.